The following is a T cell receptor beta chain sequence with its context. The data are from a study of blood T cell repertoires in COVID-19. Study-level information: COVID-19 samples collected from the United States, Italy and Spain covered acute and convalescent phases. The cDNA or gDNA used as material had been derived from T cells, B-cell-depleted T cells, or PBMCs.

Authors' methods: Quantification of nucleated cells was approximated via reference gene primer amplification. Method: immunoSEQ multiplex PCR; TCRdb's copy keeps in-frame clones and lacks some. V and J calls and clone size are as listed in that table; D and trimming were resolved from the DNA. This sample carries approximately 220,000 clones, 70% to 90% of them seen once, and the ten largest clones take roughly 2%. The CDR3 is 14 residues long. Germline V CDR1 and CDR2: KGHSH, LQKENI. V shed 2 bases and J shed 2 bases, with 8 bases lying between them. Sample: peripheral blood. The chain links TRBV18 to TRBJ2-3; D might be TRBD2 (7 bases). This receptor was obtained from a woman aged 45 to 65 with acute or convalescent COVID-19. The CDR3 protein is CASSPGGATDTQYF. The CDR3 DNA reads as TGTGCCAGCTCACCAGGGGGGGCCACAGATACGCAGTATTTT.